The 25 T cell receptor beta chains below were found in one sample sequenced in a study of blood T cell repertoires in COVID-19. This table comes from immunoSEQ multiplex PCR, and its TCRdb copy is limited to in-frame clones, with some not included. Of approximately 150,000 clones listed, about nine tenths are singletons. Sequenced input: PBMCs or T cells enriched from blood (not recorded which). The receptor source for this set is a man aged 60-69 years who had recovered from COVID-19.

This chain joins TRBV6-5 and TRBJ2-7; tentatively, D is TRBD1 (6 bases). Germline-derived CDR1 and CDR2 are MNHEY and SVGAGI. V was trimmed by 5 bases and J by 3 bases, leaving 17 bases between them. The CDR3 spans 15 residues. Here the CDR3 DNA reads TGTGCCAGCAGTACCAGGACAGTTCGTTACTACGAGCAGTACTTC. Translating gives CASSTRTVRYYEQYF.

This chain joins TRBV10-2 and TRBJ1-5, with TRBD1 as a possible D gene (5 bases). The CDR3 is made up of 14 amino acids. Germline-derived CDR1 and CDR2 are WSHSY and SAAADI. The V gene lost 7 bases and the J gene lost 1 base, with 11 bases spanning the gap. The CDR3 DNA reads TGCGCCAGCATACCAGCAGGGAGCAATCAGCCCCAGCATTTT. Translated, it gives CASIPAGSNQPQHF.

The V gene is TRBV7-6, the J gene TRBJ2-5, with D perhaps TRBD2 (6 bases). This CDR3 has 15 amino acids. V was pared by 7 bases and J by 5 bases, with 20 bases between. Germline V gene sequence: CDR1 SGHVS, CDR2 FNYEAQ. The CDR3 protein is CASTPVSGGGETQYF. CDR3 nucleotides: TGTGCCAGCACCCCAGTATCCGGGGGTGGGGAGACCCAGTACTTC.

The chain is built from TRBV27 and TRBJ1-2, with TRBD1 as a possible D gene (6 bases). The V end lost 8 bases, the J end lost 4 bases, and 14 bases lay between the germline ends. This CDR3 is built from 13 residues. CDR1 is MNHEY and CDR2 is SMNVEV in the germline V gene (reference sequence). CDR3 region: CASGIDRFYGYTF. In DNA form, the CDR3 reads TGTGCCAGCGGGATCGACAGGTTCTATGGCTACACCTTC.

The V gene is TRBV21-1, the J gene TRBJ2-6; the D call in the table, TRBD2, was not verified against the DNA. TRBV21-1 is labeled a pseudogene. The length of the CDR3 is 15 residues. This CDR3 is CASSEGAAGANVLTF. The CDR3 DNA reads TGTGCCAGCAGCGAGGGAGCTGCTGGGGCCAACGTCCTGACTTTC.

The CDR3 coding sequence is TGTGCCAGCAGCTTAGATTCAAGCCCTTCCTATGAGCAGTTCTTC. This encodes CASSLDSSPSYEQFF. J is TRBJ2-1 and V is TRBV11-2; D remains unclear. V shed 0 bases and J shed 8 bases, with 14 bases lying between them. Germline CDR1 is SGHAT and CDR2 is FQNNGV. CDR3 length equals 15 residues. Together with reference TRBV11-2 and TRBJ2-1, the CDR3 gives the full variable domain: EAGVAQSPRYKIIEKRQSVAFWCNPISGHATLYWYQQILGQGPKLLIQFQNNGVVDDSQLPKDRFSAERLKGVDSTLKIQPAKLEDSAVYLCASSLDSSPSYEQFFGPGTRLTVL.

This sequence joins TRBV6-1 and TRBJ1-5, with 10 bases aligning to TRBD1. Trimming cost V 4 bases and J 7 bases; bases outside gene matches: 10. The CDR3 has 16 residues. Per germline, CDR1 MNHNS and CDR2 SASEGT. The CDR3 region has the DNA TGTGCCAGCAGTGTCCGTGAGGGACAGGGGAGGCAGCCCCAGCATTTT. This sequence encodes CASSVREGQGRQPQHF.

The chain combines TRBV5-1 with TRBJ1-1; D ambiguous. CDR1 is SGHRS, CDR2 YFSETQ, per germline. Trimming removed 0 bases at V and 1 base at J, with 10 bases between. The CDR3 has 15 amino acids. The DNA of the CDR3 is TGCGCCAGCAGCTTGGGAGCGGCTAAGAACACTGAAGCTTTCTTT. Protein sequence: CASSLGAAKNTEAFF. The entire variable domain, with the rest obtained from reference TRBV5-1 and TRBJ1-1, is as follows: KAGVTQTPRYLIKTRGQQVTLSCSPISGHRSVSWYQQTPGQGLQFLFEYFSETQRNKGNFPGRFSGRQFSNSRSEMNVSTLELGDSALYLCASSLGAAKNTEAFFGQGTRLTVV.

The V gene is TRBV9, the J gene TRBJ1-2, with 7 bases aligning to TRBD1. With 4 bases clipped from V and 3 bases from J, the junction kept 3 bases outside the gene matches. This CDR3 is 13 amino acids long. Germline V gene lookup returns CDR1 SGDLS and CDR2 YYNGEE. The CDR3 protein is CASSRGQDYGYTF. Written as DNA, the CDR3 is TGTGCCAGCAGCCGAGGACAGGACTATGGCTACACCTTC. Full variable domain (remainder filled in from reference TRBV9 and TRBJ1-2): DSGVTQTPKHLITATGQRVTLRCSPRSGDLSVYWYQQSLDQGLQFLIQYYNGEERAKGNILERFSAQQFPDLHSELNLSSLELGDSALYFCASSRGQDYGYTFGSGTRLTVV.

For the CDR3, the DNA is TGTGCCAGCAGCGTAGACCGCGGGTCATATTACAATGAGCAGTTCTTC. Its translation is CASSVDRGSYYNEQFF. The V call is TRBV9, the J call TRBJ2-1, with a possible D match to TRBD2 (5 bases). CDR1 SGDLS and CDR2 YYNGEE come from the germline V gene. V was shortened by 0 bases and J by 4 bases, with 14 bases between the two germline ends. The CDR3 spans 16 residues.

For the CDR3, the DNA is TGTGCCAGCTCACTTACGCAGCGCACTGAAGCTTTCTTT. Amino acid sequence: CASSLTQRTEAFF. The chain is built from TRBV18 and TRBJ1-1; D unclear. This CDR3 comprises 13 residues. Trimming took off 4 bases at V and 4 bases at J, with 10 bases between the two ends. Germline V gene sequence: CDR1 KGHSH, CDR2 LQKENI.

A single count supports this clone. V gene TRBV27 combines with J gene TRBJ1-5, with D perhaps TRBD1 (5 bases). Per the germline V gene, CDR1 is MNHEY and CDR2 is SMNVEV (reference sequence). Trimming took off 6 bases at V and 6 bases at J, with 12 bases between the two ends. This CDR3 comprises 13 residues. The CDR3 reads CASSPGWRQPQHF. CDR3 coding DNA: TGTGCCAGCAGCCCAGGGTGGCGTCAGCCCCAGCATTTT.

This chain links TRBV5-5 with TRBJ1-1; D is undetermined. Trimming removed 1 base from V and 8 bases from J, with 9 bases in between. Germline lookup yields CDR1 SGHKS and CDR2 YYEKEE (reference sequence). CDR3 length: 12 residues. CDR3 DNA: TGTGCCAGCAGCTTGTCTGTCAGGGAAGCTTTCTTT. Its protein product is CASSLSVREAFF. The variable domain in full, completed from reference TRBV5-5 and TRBJ1-1, reads DAGVTQSPTHLIKTRGQQVTLRCSPISGHKSVSWYQQVLGQGPQFIFQYYEKEERGRGNFPDRFSARQFPNYSSELNVNALLLGDSALYLCASSLSVREAFFGQGTRLTVV.

The genes are TRBV19 and TRBJ2-1; TRBD1 matches at 8 bases. V lost 7 bases and J lost 6; bases outside the gene matches: 5. The CDR3 is 13 amino acids. The germline CDR1 and CDR2 sequences are LNHDA and SQIVND (reference sequence). The CDR3 coding sequence is TGTGCCAGTAAAGAGGACAGGGCCAATGAGCAGTTCTTC. Its protein is CASKEDRANEQFF.

The chain recombines TRBV14 with TRBJ2-1, with 9 nucleotides matching TRBD2. With V trimmed by 4 bases and J by 9 bases, 7 bases remained unmatched. The CDR3 has 14 amino acids. Germline V lookup: CDR1 SGHDN, CDR2 FVKESK. CDR3 coding DNA: TGTGCCAGCAGCCCCTTAGCGGGAGACCTTGAGCAGTTCTTC. Its protein is CASSPLAGDLEQFF.

With regard to this clone: Other nucleotide sequences from this sample produce the same CDR3. The J gene is TRBJ1-2, the V gene TRBV30; D ambiguous. Germline loops: CDR1 GTSNPN, CDR2 SVGIG (reference sequence). The V gene lost 0 bases and the J gene lost 7 bases, with 9 bases spanning the gap. CDR3 length equals 12 residues. CDR3 region: CAWSVPGGGYTF. The CDR3 nucleotides are TGTGCCTGGAGTGTACCAGGAGGTGGCTACACCTTC.

V and J are TRBV6-6 and TRBJ2-7; D might be TRBD1 (6 bases). CDR3 length: 12 amino acids. Trimming took 5 bases from V and 5 from J, leaving 10 bases between them. Germline V CDR1 and CDR2: MNHNY, SVGAGI (reference sequence). The DNA of the CDR3 is TGTGCCAGCAGTGTATCAGGGGACGAGCAGTACTTC. It translates to CASSVSGDEQYF.

The gene calls are TRBV27 and TRBJ1-1, with D uncertain. The V gene lost 5 bases and the J gene lost 5 bases, with 30 bases spanning the gap. There are 19 residues in the CDR3. Germline V gene data show CDR1 as MNHEY and CDR2 as SMNVEV (reference sequence). CDR3: CASSEGWIGYADRRTEAFF. DNA for the CDR3: TGTGCCAGCAGTGAGGGTTGGATTGGGTACGCAGATAGGCGGACTGAAGCTTTCTTT.

Of note for this clone: The junction does not match germline at one end; this may be a read error. J is TRBJ2-2 and V is TRBV24-1, with 12 bases matching TRBD1. There are 15 residues in the CDR3. From germline, CDR1 is KGHDR and CDR2 SFDVKD. CDR3 sequence reads: CAIQPGQGATGELFF. The CDR3 DNA sequence: TGCGCCATCCAACCGGGACAGGGGGCCACCGGGGAGCTGTTTTTT.

The J gene is TRBJ1-2, the V gene TRBV19; unclear D gene. The germline V and J ends were trimmed by 8 bases and 1 base, with 14 bases remaining between them. CDR1 is LNHDA, CDR2 SQIVND, per germline (reference sequence). This CDR3 has 14 residues. CDR3 nucleotides: TGTGCCAGTCAGCACAGAGGGTTTAACTATGGCTACACCTTC. Protein: CASQHRGFNYGYTF. The full variable domain, in which reference TRBV19 and TRBJ1-2 provide the parts outside the CDR3, is DGGITQSPKYLFRKEGQNVTLSCEQNLNHDAMYWYRQDPGQGLRLIYYSQIVNDFQKGDIAEGYSVSREKKESFPLTVTSAQKNPTAFYLCASQHRGFNYGYTFGSGTRLTVV.

This chain links TRBV11-2 with TRBJ2-1, with 8 bases aligning to TRBD1. Germline loops: CDR1 SGHAT, CDR2 FQNNGV. The length of the CDR3 is 12 residues. The V and J ends lost 5 bases and 7 bases, in that order; junction bases with no gene match: 1. The DNA for the CDR3 is TGTGCCAGCAGCGACAGGGGAAATGAGCAGTTCTTC. As protein: CASSDRGNEQFF.

This clone appeared a single time. The chain combines TRBV10-3 with TRBJ1-1; D ambiguous. The CDR3 runs 13 residues. CDR1 and CDR2 from the germline V gene are ENHRY and SYGVKD. V was pared by 4 bases and J by 1 base, with 7 bases between. CDR3 sequence: CAISGSENTEAFF. CDR3 bases: TGTGCCATCAGTGGTTCAGAGAACACTGAAGCTTTCTTT.

DNA of the CDR3: TGTGCCAGTAGTAAACGGGAAGGGAGGAATCAGCCCCAGCATTTT. Its translation is CASSKREGRNQPQHF. The chain recombines TRBV19 with TRBJ1-5; D gene unclear. The CDR3 length is 15 residues. The germline V gene has CDR1 LNHDA and CDR2 SQIVND (reference sequence). The V and J ends lost 4 bases and 4 bases respectively, with 14 bases between them.

V gene TRBV9 combines with J gene TRBJ1-5; D may be TRBD1 (5 bases). The V and J ends lost 0 bases and 6 bases respectively, with 10 bases between them. CDR1 is SGDLS and CDR2 is YYNGEE in the germline V gene. The CDR3 length is 14 residues. CDR3 sequence reads: CASSVEGVGQPQHF. The CDR3 DNA sequence: TGTGCCAGCAGCGTAGAAGGGGTAGGTCAGCCCCAGCATTTT.

This clone was seen a single time. For the CDR3, the DNA is TGCGCCAGCAGCTTGGCCTATCAGGGGCGGGAGACCCAGTACTTC. As protein: CASSLAYQGRETQYF. The chain combines TRBV5-1 with TRBJ2-5; a possible D gene is TRBD1 (6 bases). This CDR3 has 15 amino acids. V was trimmed by 0 bases and J by 5 bases, leaving 14 bases between them. Germline V gene sequence: CDR1 SGHRS, CDR2 YFSETQ. Full variable domain (outside the CDR3, taken from reference TRBV5-1 and TRBJ2-5): KAGVTQTPRYLIKTRGQQVTLSCSPISGHRSVSWYQQTPGQGLQFLFEYFSETQRNKGNFPGRFSGRQFSNSRSEMNVSTLELGDSALYLCASSLAYQGRETQYFGPGTRLLVL.